These T cell receptor beta chains were read from a single sample in a study of blood T cell repertoires in COVID-19. Sequencing was performed with immunoSEQ multiplex PCR; in TCRdb, only in-frame clones are kept and a portion is missing. The repertoire holds 75,000 to 90,000 clones, with approximately 86% as singletons. Sequences were obtained from peripheral blood. These receptors were obtained from a man aged 45 to 65 with active or convalescent COVID-19. Both conserved end residues are part of each CDR3. D genes are given only for firm matches. A clone size is listed for some rows: how often the clone was seen (once, few, many), or a class if it is expanded.

once,12,TRBD2,TRBJ2-3,TRBV29-1,CSVERGGNTQYF,TGCAGCGTTGAGCGGGGGGGCAATACGCAGTATTTT
NA,13,NA,TRBJ1-5,TRBV6-2/TRBV6-3,CASSLGNNQPQHF,TGTGCCAGCAGTTTGGGCAACAATCAGCCCCAGCATTTT
few,16,NA,TRBJ2-5,TRBV5-6,CASSLGRRRDQETQYF,TGTGCCAGCAGCTTGGGCCGAAGGCGGGACCAAGAGACCCAGTACTTC
NA,13,NA,TRBJ1-1,TRBV6-5,CASSSGRGQEAFF,TGTGCCAGCAGCTCGGGGAGGGGCCAGGAAGCTTTCTTT
NA,14,NA,TRBJ2-7,TRBV27,CASSLFRESYEQYF,TGTGCCAGCAGTTTGTTTCGGGAGTCCTACGAGCAGTACTTC
NA,13,NA,TRBJ1-1,TRBV9,CASSVAENTEAFF,TGTGCCAGCAGCGTAGCAGAGAACACTGAAGCTTTCTTT
NA,14,TRBD1,TRBJ1-1,TRBV5-1,CASSPGQENTEAFF,TGCGCCAGCAGCCCTGGACAGGAAAACACTGAAGCTTTCTTT
NA,18,TRBD1,TRBJ1-3,TRBV3-1/TRBV3-2,CASSHSHGQGEWGNTIYF,TGTGCCAGCAGCCACTCCCACGGACAGGGGGAGTGGGGAAACACCATATATTTT
NA,14,TRBD1,TRBJ2-5,TRBV28,CASSSHRGDETQYF,TGTGCCAGCAGTTCACACAGGGGAGATGAGACCCAGTACTTC
NA,13,NA,TRBJ2-2,TRBV6-5,CASSQGPTGELFF,TGTGCCAGCAGTCAGGGTCCCACCGGGGAGCTGTTTTTT
NA,14,TRBD1,TRBJ2-7,TRBV7-9,CASSSGTDYYEQYF,TGTGCCAGCAGCTCAGGGACAGATTACTACGAGCAGTACTTC
NA,13,NA,TRBJ1-2,TRBV10-2,CASSEDTWNGYTF,TGCGCCAGCAGTGAAGACACCTGGAATGGCTACACCTTC
once,16,TRBD2,TRBJ2-3,TRBV10-3,CAISGGTSGSTDTQYF,TGTGCCATCAGTGGTGGGACTAGCGGGTCCACAGATACGCAGTATTTT
NA,14,TRBD2,TRBJ2-7,TRBV18,CASSPPGLVYEQYF,TGTGCCAGCTCACCACCGGGACTAGTCTACGAGCAGTACTTC
NA,16,TRBD1,TRBJ2-2,TRBV5-1,CASTPGTGGPTGELFF,TGCGCCAGCACGCCCGGGACAGGGGGCCCTACCGGGGAGCTGTTTTTT
NA,13,NA,TRBJ2-1,TRBV7-2,CASSLVYQGEQFF,TGTGCCAGCAGCTTAGTTTATCAGGGTGAGCAGTTCTTC
NA,14,NA,TRBJ2-5,TRBV19,CASRRGPEVETQYF,TGTGCCAGTAGACGTGGGCCGGAGGTAGAGACCCAGTACTTC
NA,15,NA,TRBJ2-6,TRBV7-8,CASSLYFSGANVLTF,TGTGCCAGCAGCTTATACTTCTCTGGGGCCAACGTCCTGACTTTC
NA,14,NA,TRBJ1-4,TRBV28,CASSRETEREKLFF,TGTGCCAGCAGCCGGGAAACAGAACGGGAAAAACTGTTTTTT
few,15,NA,TRBJ2-2,TRBV29-1,CSVRVGTGNTGELFF,TGCAGCGTTAGAGTAGGCACGGGGAACACCGGGGAGCTGTTTTTT
NA,13,TRBD2,TRBJ2-3,TRBV2,CASNPGLADTQYF,TGTGCCAGCAACCCCGGACTAGCAGATACGCAGTATTTT
NA,15,NA,TRBJ2-5,TRBV19,CASSIDIRGQETQYF,TGTGCCAGTAGTATAGATATAAGGGGGCAAGAGACCCAGTACTTC
NA,15,TRBD1,TRBJ1-5,TRBV27,CASSLKDRSNQPQHF,TGTGCCAGCAGTTTAAAGGACAGGAGTAATCAGCCCCAGCATTTT
NA,14,NA,TRBJ2-7,TRBV9,CASSPQGGSYEQYF,TGTGCCAGCAGCCCCCAGGGGGGTTCCTACGAGCAGTACTTC
NA,13,TRBD1,TRBJ1-2,TRBV12-3/TRBV12-4,CASSLRLTGTSSF,TGTGCCAGCAGTCTCCGTTTGACAGGGACTTCTTCCTTC
NA,15,TRBD2,TRBJ2-5,TRBV28,CASSLAGGPTETQYF,TGTGCCAGCAGTTTAGCGGGGGGGCCTACAGAGACCCAGTACTTC
once,14,NA,TRBJ2-1,TRBV2,CASSTGTFNNEQFF,TGTGCCAGCAGCACCGGGACATTCAACAATGAGCAGTTCTTC
NA,11,NA,TRBJ1-1,TRBV12-3/TRBV12-4,CASREVGEAFF,TGTGCCAGCAGGGAGGTGGGGGAAGCTTTCTTT
NA,18,NA,TRBJ1-6,TRBV28,CASSLRWGAGDRNSPLHF,TGTGCCAGCAGTTTGCGCTGGGGTGCAGGGGACCGTAATTCACCCCTCCACTTT
NA,15,NA,TRBJ1-3,TRBV6-5,CASTPDSFSGNTIYF,TGTGCCAGCACCCCGGACTCATTCTCTGGAAACACCATATATTTT
NA,16,NA,TRBJ2-5,TRBV6-1,CASSEFKDSMGETQYF,TGTGCCAGCAGTGAATTTAAGGACTCCATGGGAGAGACCCAGTACTTC
NA,15,NA,TRBJ1-5,TRBV7-2,CASSFQGAPNQPQHF,TGTGCCAGCAGCTTCCAGGGCGCCCCGAATCAGCCCCAGCATTTT
NA,13,NA,TRBJ1-1,TRBV5-1,CASCDLGNTEAFF,TGCGCCAGCTGCGACTTAGGGAACACTGAAGCTTTCTTT
NA,14,TRBD2,TRBJ2-3,TRBV4-1,CASSPAGGTDTQYF,TGCGCCAGCAGCCCAGCGGGGGGGACAGATACGCAGTATTTT